This section outlines one T cell receptor (beta chain) sequence together with its context. Its cognate antigen is unknown. The data were obtained in a study of beta chain features in type 1 diabetes. Background on the study: Patients did not differ from healthy donors in age, gender or cell yield. Whole-study results and caveats: In every one of the four CD4+ subsets, TCRB CDR3s were moderately but significantly shorter in Type 1 diabetes patients.

Sorting with CD45RO/CCR7/CD25/CD127/CD95/CD27 yielded naive, central memory, regulatory and stem-like memory CD4+ cells. Expressed TCRB transcripts were sequenced after all isolated RNA was converted to cDNA. Profiling relied on immunoSEQ multiplex PCR, and the TCRdb table lists in-frame clones only, not all of them. The table shows about 53,000 clones, with 63% occurring only once. CDR3 length: 13 amino acids. The germline CDR1 and CDR2 sequences are SQVTM and ANQGSEA. The V segment lost 5 bases and the J segment 1 base; nucleotides outside the gene matches: 2. The genes are TRBV29-1 and TRBJ1-1, with 9 bases lining up with TRBD1. The source material was stem cell memory CD4+ T cells from blood. The receptor was isolated from a woman aged 25 to 39 with type 1 diabetes. The CDR3 region is CSVLQGANTEAFF. The CDR3 region has the DNA TGCAGCGTTCTACAGGGGGCGAACACTGAAGCTTTCTTT.